This T cell receptor beta chain is drawn from a study of T cells after yellow fever vaccination. Study-wide background: For low cell numbers, libraries were made with SMART-Seq v4 Ultra Low Input.

The CDR3 spans 15 residues. J was trimmed by 2 bases and V by 4 bases; bases with no gene match: 4. CDR1 and CDR2 from the germline V gene are MNHEY and SMNVEV (reference sequence). As to this clonotype: Its antigen is not identified.

It was through 5'RACE template switching that TCR cDNA was made, with a universal primer site and UMIs added. TCRdb processed the 5' RACE reads anew with MiXCR; each CDR3 protein has one entry. The sample lists some 97,000 distinct CDR3 sequences; around 5.5% were seen once. Study-wide results and limits: Though weaker, the secondary response peaked faster, on day 5 versus 15. FACS-sorted repertoires could harbor abundant contaminating bulk-population clonotypes.

This rearrangement joins TRBV27 to TRBJ1-3; TRBD1 matches at 8 bases. The sample here was CD8+ T cells sorted from PBMCs, taken 10 days after the yellow fever booster vaccination. The sequence came from a man aged 18 to 35 who received the YFV17D yellow fever vaccine. CDR3 amino acids: CASSSGQGPGNTIYF. CDR3 coding DNA: TGTGCCAGCAGTTCAGGACAGGGACCTGGAAACACCATATATTTT.